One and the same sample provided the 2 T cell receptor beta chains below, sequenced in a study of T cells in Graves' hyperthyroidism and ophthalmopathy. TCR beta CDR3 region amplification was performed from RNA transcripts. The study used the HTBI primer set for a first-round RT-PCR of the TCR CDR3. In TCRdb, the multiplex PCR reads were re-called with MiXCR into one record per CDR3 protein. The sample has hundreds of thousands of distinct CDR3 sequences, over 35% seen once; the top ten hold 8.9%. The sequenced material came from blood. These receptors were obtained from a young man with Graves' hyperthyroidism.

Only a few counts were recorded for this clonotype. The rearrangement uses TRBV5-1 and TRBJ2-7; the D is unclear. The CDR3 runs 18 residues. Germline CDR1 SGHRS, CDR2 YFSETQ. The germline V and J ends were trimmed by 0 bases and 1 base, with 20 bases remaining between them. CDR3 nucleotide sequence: TGCGCCAGCAGCTTGGTATCAGTAGGGCGGATTCATTCCTACGAGCAGTACTTC. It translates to CASSLVSVGRIHSYEQYF.

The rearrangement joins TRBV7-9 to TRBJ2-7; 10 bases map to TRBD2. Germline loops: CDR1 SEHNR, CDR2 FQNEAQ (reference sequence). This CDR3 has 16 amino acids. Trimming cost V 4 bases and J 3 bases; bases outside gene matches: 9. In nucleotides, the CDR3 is TGTGCCAGCAGCTCAGATAGCGGGGGGAGATACTACGAGCAGTACTTC. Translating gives CASSSDSGGRYYEQYF. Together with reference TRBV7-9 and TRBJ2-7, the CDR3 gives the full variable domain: DTGVSQNPRHKITKRGQNVTFRCDPISEHNRLYWYRQTLGQGPEFLTYFQNEAQLEKSRLLSDRFSAERPKGSFSTLEIQRTEQGDSAMYLCASSSDSGGRYYEQYFGPGTRLTVT.